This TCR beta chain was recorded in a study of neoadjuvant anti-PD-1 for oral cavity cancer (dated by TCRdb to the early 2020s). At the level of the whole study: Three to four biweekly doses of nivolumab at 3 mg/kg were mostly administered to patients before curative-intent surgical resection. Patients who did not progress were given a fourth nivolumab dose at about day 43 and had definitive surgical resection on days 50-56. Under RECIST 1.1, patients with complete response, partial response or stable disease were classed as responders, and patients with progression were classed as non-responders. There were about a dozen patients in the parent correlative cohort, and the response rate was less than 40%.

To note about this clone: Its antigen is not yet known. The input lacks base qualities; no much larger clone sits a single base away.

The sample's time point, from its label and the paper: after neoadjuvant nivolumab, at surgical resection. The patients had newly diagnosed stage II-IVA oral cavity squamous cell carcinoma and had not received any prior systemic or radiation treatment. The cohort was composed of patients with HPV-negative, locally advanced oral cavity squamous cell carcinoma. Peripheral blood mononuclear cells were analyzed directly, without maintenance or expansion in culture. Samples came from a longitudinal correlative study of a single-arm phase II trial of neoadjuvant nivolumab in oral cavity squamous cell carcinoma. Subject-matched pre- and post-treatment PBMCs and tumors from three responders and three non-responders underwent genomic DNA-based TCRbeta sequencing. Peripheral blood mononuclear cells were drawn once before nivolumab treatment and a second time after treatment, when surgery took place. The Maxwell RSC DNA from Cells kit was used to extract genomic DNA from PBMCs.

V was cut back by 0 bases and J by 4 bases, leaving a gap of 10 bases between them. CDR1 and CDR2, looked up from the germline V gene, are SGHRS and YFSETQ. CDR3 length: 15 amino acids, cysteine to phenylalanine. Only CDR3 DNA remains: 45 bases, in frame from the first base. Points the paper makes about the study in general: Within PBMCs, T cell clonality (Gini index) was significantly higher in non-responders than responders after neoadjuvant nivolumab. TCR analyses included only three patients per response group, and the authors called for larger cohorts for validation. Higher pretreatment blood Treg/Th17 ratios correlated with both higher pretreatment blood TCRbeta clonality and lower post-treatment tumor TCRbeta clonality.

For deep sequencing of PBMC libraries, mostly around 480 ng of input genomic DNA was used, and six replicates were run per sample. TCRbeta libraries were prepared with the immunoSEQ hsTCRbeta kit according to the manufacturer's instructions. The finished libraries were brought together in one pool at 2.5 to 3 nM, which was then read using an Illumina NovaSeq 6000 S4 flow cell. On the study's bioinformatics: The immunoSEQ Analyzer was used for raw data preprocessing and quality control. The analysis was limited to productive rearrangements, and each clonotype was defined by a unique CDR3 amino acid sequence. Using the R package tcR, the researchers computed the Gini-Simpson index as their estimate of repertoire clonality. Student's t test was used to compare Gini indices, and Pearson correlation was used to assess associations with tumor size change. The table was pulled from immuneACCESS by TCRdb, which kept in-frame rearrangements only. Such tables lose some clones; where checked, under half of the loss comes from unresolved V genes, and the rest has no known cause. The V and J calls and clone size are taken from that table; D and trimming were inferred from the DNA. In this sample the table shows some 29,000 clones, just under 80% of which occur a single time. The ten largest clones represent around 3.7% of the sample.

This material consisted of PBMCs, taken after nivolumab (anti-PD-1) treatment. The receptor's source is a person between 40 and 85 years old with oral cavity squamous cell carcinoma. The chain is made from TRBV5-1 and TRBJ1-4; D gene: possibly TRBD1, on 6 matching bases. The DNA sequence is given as TGCGCCAGCAGCTTGGGGACAGAGCGTAATGAAAAACTGTTTTTT. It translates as CASSLGTERNEKLFF.